These T cell receptor beta chains were read from a single sample in a study of blood T cells in healthy people across ages. TCRdb reanalysed the 5' RACE reads using MiXCR and keeps one entry per CDR3 protein. Of some 1,500,000 distinct CDR3 sequences listed, around 40% were seen once; the top ten hold approximately 4%. Sequencing was carried out using blood. All receptors derive from a woman aged 18-35 years in good health. Both conserved end residues are part of each CDR3. A D gene is named only where the DNA matches it firmly. Only some rows state a clone size, as once, few, many or a class for expanded clones.

TRBJ2-5	TRBV5-6	few	-	TGTGCCAGCAGCTTGGTAGAGGGCCAAGAGACCCAGTACTTC	CASSLVEGQETQYF
TRBJ1-1	TRBV29-1	-	TRBD1	TGCAGCGCCGCGGGGCTACAGGGGGCAGGGACTGAAGCTTTCTTT	CSAAGLQGAGTEAFF
TRBJ2-5	TRBV7-9	few	-	TGTGCCAGCAGCTTTCGGGGTCTGGGGGAGACCCAGTACTTC	CASSFRGLGETQYF
TRBJ2-1	TRBV20-1	-	TRBD2	TGCAGTGCTAGAGAAACACCAGGGACTAGCGGGTACAATGAGCAGTTCTTC	CSARETPGTSGYNEQFF
TRBJ2-7	TRBV9	few	-	TGTGCCAGCGGGAGGGGGGACGCCTACGAGCAGTACTTC	CASGRGDAYEQYF
TRBJ2-3	TRBV24-1	-	TRBD2	TGTGCCACCAGTGATTCCTCCCTTCCGGGAGGGGCAGATACGCAGTATTTT	CATSDSSLPGGADTQYF
TRBJ1-2	TRBV6-6	-	-	TGTGCCAGCAGTTACTCGACGGCAGGTGGAAACTATGGCTACACCTTC	CASSYSTAGGNYGYTF
TRBJ2-3	TRBV7-3	-	TRBD1	TGTGCCAGCAGCTTATTGGGACAGGGGTCTTCCACAGATACGCAGTATTTT	CASSLLGQGSSTDTQYF
TRBJ2-7	TRBV9	few	-	TGTGCCAGCAGCCGCGGCGGGACTGGTGAGCAGTACTTC	CASSRGGTGEQYF
TRBJ2-7	TRBV11-1	-	-	TGTGCCAGCAGCATACTCAGGACAGACTCCTACAATGAGCAGTACTTC	CASSILRTDSYNEQYF
TRBJ2-1	TRBV25-1	few	-	TGTGCCAGCAGTGAGGGACGGTCCTACAATGAGCAGTTCTTC	CASSEGRSYNEQFF
TRBJ2-3	TRBV29-1	-	TRBD1	TGCAGCGTTGACGGACAGGGGGCTAGCACAGATACGCAGTATTTT	CSVDGQGASTDTQYF
TRBJ2-6	TRBV12-3/TRBV12-4	-	-	TGTGCCAGCAGTTTAAACCCTGGGGCCAACGTCCTGACTTTC	CASSLNPGANVLTF
TRBJ2-3	TRBV24-1	-	-	TGTGCCACCAGTCTTGTGGGAGATACGCAGTATTTT	CATSLVGDTQYF
TRBJ1-4	TRBV25-1	few	-	TGTGCCAGCAGTAACCCCAGGGGAACTAATGAAAAACTGTTTTTT	CASSNPRGTNEKLFF
TRBJ1-2	TRBV29-1	few	-	TGCAGCGTTGAAGAGTGGCGGACCCTAAACTATGGCTACACCTTC	CSVEEWRTLNYGYTF
TRBJ1-5	TRBV2	-	TRBD1	TGTGCCAGCGAGGACAGGGCCCTTGGGGGCAATCAGCCCCAGCATTTT	CASEDRALGGNQPQHF
TRBJ1-1	TRBV20-1	-	-	TGCAGTGCTAGAGAGGGCGGGAGGGACACTGAAGCTTTCTTT	CSAREGGRDTEAFF
TRBJ1-4	TRBV7-9	few	-	TGTGCCAGCAGCTCGGGTTCTGCGGCGGCTAATGAAAAACTGTTTTTT	CASSSGSAAANEKLFF
TRBJ2-7	TRBV29-1	-	TRBD1	TGCAGCGTCGCCGGGACAGGGAACTACGAGCAGTACTTC	CSVAGTGNYEQYF
TRBJ2-7	TRBV10-3	-	-	TGTGCCATCAGTGGGGGGGCCACCTACGAGCAGTACTTC	CAISGGATYEQYF
TRBJ2-4	TRBV11-2	many	-	TGTGCCAGCAGCTTCCTAGCCAAAAACATTCAGTACTTC	CASSFLAKNIQYF
TRBJ2-5	TRBV20-1	-	-	TGCAGCAGTAAGACACCCGCAAAGCAGTACTTC	CSSKTPAKQYF
TRBJ1-2	TRBV20-1	-	-	TGCAGTGCTAGAGAAGGGGGGGGTCCCTATGGCTACACCTTC	CSAREGGGPYGYTF
TRBJ2-3	TRBV7-2	few	-	TGTGCCAGCAGCTTAATGCGCTGGGATACGCAGTATTTT	CASSLMRWDTQYF
TRBJ2-1	TRBV7-9	-	-	TGTGCCAGCAGCTTAGAGGAGTACAATGAGCAGTTCTTC	CASSLEEYNEQFF
TRBJ1-2	TRBV20-1	-	TRBD1	TGCAGTGCCACCGGCAACGACAGGGCGGATGGCTACACCTTC	CSATGNDRADGYTF
TRBJ1-6	TRBV7-9	-	TRBD1	TGTGCCAGCAGCGCACCGGGACAGAAAAATTCACCCCTCCACTTT	CASSAPGQKNSPLHF
TRBJ2-3	TRBV6-2/TRBV6-3	-	-	TGTGCCAGCAGTTACTCTACCACCGGAGATACGCAGTATTTT	CASSYSTTGDTQYF
TRBJ1-1	TRBV12-3/TRBV12-4	-	TRBD1	TGTGCCAGCAGATCGACAGGGGGTGGGAACACTGAAGCTTTCTTT	CASRSTGGGNTEAFF
TRBJ2-3	TRBV6-6	-	-	TGTGCCAGCAGTTCCGTCCGGAGCGGCAATACGCAGTATTTT	CASSSVRSGNTQYF
TRBJ2-1	TRBV6-2/TRBV6-3	few	TRBD2	TGTGCCAGCAGTTACTCGACGACTAGCGGGGGGGCGTTCTTC	CASSYSTTSGGAFF
TRBJ2-7	TRBV4-2	-	-	TGTGCCAGCAGCCAAGTTGGCAAAAGCTACGAGCAGTACTTC	CASSQVGKSYEQYF
TRBJ2-7	TRBV2	-	TRBD2	TGTGCCAGCACCATGGGGACTAGTTACAATGAGCAGTACTTC	CASTMGTSYNEQYF
TRBJ2-3	TRBV24-1	-	-	TGTGCCACCAGTGTCTACGGGGGACAAGAGGGAGATACGCAGTATTTT	CATSVYGGQEGDTQYF
TRBJ1-2	TRBV7-2	few	-	TGTGCCAGCAGCTTAATTGGGGTTAACTATGGCTACACCTTC	CASSLIGVNYGYTF
TRBJ1-1	TRBV29-1	once	-	TGCAGCGTTGAACGCAGGCCGTTCCCTGAAGCTTTCTTT	CSVERRPFPEAFF